In its sample, the clone carrying this TCR beta chain was seen a few times. TCRdb analysed the RACE reads with MiXCR anew, one entry per CDR3 protein. The table lists a few hundred thousand distinct CDR3 sequences, around 4.8% of them singletons. Germline lookup yields CDR1 MNHEY and CDR2 SVGAGI. There are 14 residues in the CDR3. The V end was cut by 4 bases, the J end by 7 bases, with 13 bases between. This entry belongs to a study of human T cells and chemical hapten exposure. Time point in this sample: patch test 1, 2 weeks after DPC sensitization. This sample's treatment: therapeutic diphenylcyclopropenone sensitization with weekly scalp DPC.

This specimen was whole blood, taken in connection with sensitization to the hapten diphenylcyclopropenone (DPC). The J gene is TRBJ1-4, the V gene TRBV6-5; D remains ambiguous. This receptor was identified in a woman aged 50 to 60 with alopecia areata. Some clones in this sample may be carry-over from other donors' samples. The CDR3 DNA is TGTGCCAGCAGTTCCAACCAACACGGTGAAAAACTGTTTTTT. It codes for CASSSNQHGEKLFF.